This T cell receptor beta chain appears in the sequencing data of a study of T cells after yellow fever vaccination. About the research overall: Fractions of limited cellularity were prepared by means of SMART-Seq v4 Ultra Low Input. Study outcomes and limitations: Secondary responses were weaker yet peaked faster, day 5 versus 15. Post-booster repertoires contained most primary-vaccination clones again (about 95% CD4, about 88% CD8).

Note on this clonotype: The target antigen is unknown.

The CDR3 length is 15 residues. CDR1 is SGHDT and CDR2 is YYEEEE in the germline V gene. V lost 2 bases and J lost 0, with 8 bases in between. One entry per CDR3 protein, called by TCRdb with MiXCR from the 5' RACE reads. This sample yields approximately 550,000 distinct CDR3 sequences, of which approximately 13% are seen a single time; more than 12% belongs to the top ten. The receptor comes from a man in his thirties or forties who received the YFV17D yellow fever vaccine. The starting material was PBMCs, obtained on the day of the yellow fever booster vaccination. The rearrangement links TRBV5-6 to TRBJ1-4, with D possibly matching TRBD1 (5 bases). The CDR3: CASSFWGATNEKLFF. CDR3 nucleotide sequence: TGTGCCAGCAGCTTCTGGGGGGCAACTAATGAAAAACTGTTTTTT.